These T cell receptor beta chains were read from a single sample in a study of T cells in narcolepsy. TCRdb keeps only in-frame clones here, not all; method: immunoSEQ multiplex PCR. The sample contains roughly 30,000 clones, roughly 86% of which appear only once. Sequencing was performed on memory (CD45RA-) CD4+ T cells from blood. The receptors shown here come from a human donor in good health. Both conserved end residues are part of each CDR3. D genes are given only for firm matches. Only part of the rows carry a size: once, few, many, or a class if the clone is expanded.

J gene: TRBJ1-1
V gene: TRBV6-6
clone size: -
D gene: TRBD1
CDR3 protein: CASSYSGTDGWSEAFF
CDR3 DNA: TGTGCCAGCAGTTACTCGGGGACAGATGGATGGTCTGAAGCTTTCTTT

J gene: TRBJ1-2
V gene: TRBV29-1
clone size: -
D gene: -
CDR3 protein: CSVEDRSQAYTF
CDR3 DNA: TGCAGCGTTGAAGATCGGAGCCAGGCTTACACCTTC

J gene: TRBJ2-1
V gene: TRBV4-3
clone size: -
D gene: TRBD2
CDR3 protein: CASSQSLAGGGRNEQFF
CDR3 DNA: TGCGCCAGCAGCCAATCGCTAGCGGGTGGGGGGCGCAATGAGCAGTTCTTC

J gene: TRBJ1-2
V gene: TRBV6-1
clone size: -
D gene: -
CDR3 protein: CASSERGDTNYGYTF
CDR3 DNA: TGTGCCAGCAGTGAAAGGGGGGATACTAACTATGGCTACACCTTC

J gene: TRBJ1-3
V gene: TRBV18
clone size: few
D gene: TRBD1
CDR3 protein: CASSPRGLESGNTIYF
CDR3 DNA: TGTGCCAGCTCACCAAGGGGGCTCGAGTCAGGAAACACCATATATTTT

J gene: TRBJ1-2
V gene: TRBV18
clone size: few
D gene: TRBD1
CDR3 protein: CASSSTGPNYGYTF
CDR3 DNA: TGTGCCAGCTCGTCGACAGGGCCTAACTATGGCTACACCTTC

J gene: TRBJ2-3
V gene: TRBV6-1
clone size: -
D gene: -
CDR3 protein: CASSEEGHRLNTQYF
CDR3 DNA: TGTGCCAGCAGTGAAGAGGGACACCGTTTGAATACGCAGTATTTT

J gene: TRBJ2-2
V gene: TRBV6-1
clone size: -
D gene: -
CDR3 protein: CASSERVTGELFF
CDR3 DNA: TGTGCCAGCAGTGAAAGGGTAACCGGGGAGCTGTTTTTT

J gene: TRBJ2-1
V gene: TRBV28
clone size: few
D gene: TRBD2
CDR3 protein: CASSSYLLAGVHNEQFF
CDR3 DNA: TGTGCCAGCAGTTCCTACCTGCTAGCGGGAGTTCACAATGAGCAGTTCTTC

J gene: TRBJ2-2
V gene: TRBV13
clone size: -
D gene: -
CDR3 protein: CASSFKKLLRPGELFF
CDR3 DNA: TGTGCCAGCAGCTTTAAGAAGTTGTTACGACCCGGGGAGCTGTTTTTT

J gene: TRBJ1-5
V gene: TRBV29-1
clone size: -
D gene: -
CDR3 protein: CSAQGGGNQPQHF
CDR3 DNA: TGCAGCGCTCAAGGGGGGGGAAATCAGCCCCAGCATTTT

J gene: TRBJ1-4
V gene: TRBV25-1
clone size: -
D gene: TRBD1
CDR3 protein: CASTGQVEEKLFF
CDR3 DNA: TGTGCCAGCACGGGACAGGTGGAGGAAAAACTGTTTTTT

J gene: TRBJ1-2
V gene: TRBV27
clone size: once
D gene: -
CDR3 protein: CASSLSGDYGYTF
CDR3 DNA: TGTGCCAGCAGTTTATCGGGGGACTATGGCTACACCTTC

J gene: TRBJ1-5
V gene: TRBV19
clone size: -
D gene: -
CDR3 protein: CASSITLVVNQPQHF
CDR3 DNA: TGTGCCAGTAGTATAACCTTAGTGGTCAATCAGCCCCAGCATTTT

J gene: TRBJ2-7
V gene: TRBV6-5
clone size: few
D gene: -
CDR3 protein: CASSRPGSRSYEQYF
CDR3 DNA: TGTGCCAGCAGTCGCCCTGGGTCTCGGAGTTACGAGCAGTACTTC

J gene: TRBJ2-1
V gene: TRBV4-2
clone size: -
D gene: -
CDR3 protein: CASSQSIGGISLSGNEQFF
CDR3 DNA: TGTGCCAGCAGCCAATCCATTGGCGGGATAAGTCTCTCCGGGAATGAGCAGTTCTTC

J gene: TRBJ1-5
V gene: TRBV19
clone size: -
D gene: -
CDR3 protein: CASLGPSLDRRYSNQPQHF
CDR3 DNA: TGTGCCAGCCTCGGGCCATCCCTGGACCGCCGGTATAGCAATCAGCCCCAGCATTTT

J gene: TRBJ2-5
V gene: TRBV4-3
clone size: few
D gene: -
CDR3 protein: CASSQEARRETQYF
CDR3 DNA: TGCGCCAGCAGCCAAGAGGCTAGAAGGGAGACCCAGTACTTC

J gene: TRBJ1-5
V gene: TRBV6-1
clone size: -
D gene: -
CDR3 protein: CAGSGYRVSEKQPQHF
CDR3 DNA: TGTGCCGGCAGTGGTTACAGGGTTTCAGAAAAGCAGCCCCAGCATTTT

J gene: TRBJ2-7
V gene: TRBV4-3
clone size: -
D gene: TRBD1
CDR3 protein: CASSLTGAAIREQYF
CDR3 DNA: TGCGCCAGCAGTCTGACAGGGGCCGCAATACGGGAGCAGTACTTC

J gene: TRBJ2-5
V gene: TRBV7-9
clone size: once
D gene: -
CDR3 protein: CASSLAKGAETQYF
CDR3 DNA: TGTGCCAGCAGCTTAGCGAAAGGAGCGGAGACCCAGTACTTC

J gene: TRBJ1-1
V gene: TRBV21-1
clone size: -
D gene: -
CDR3 protein: CASSKRAGMNTEAFF
CDR3 DNA: TGTGCCAGCAGCAAACGTGCGGGGATGAACACTGAAGCTTTCTTT

J gene: TRBJ2-5
V gene: TRBV12-5
clone size: -
D gene: TRBD2
CDR3 protein: CASGAGETSGETQYF
CDR3 DNA: TGTGCTAGTGGTGCGGGCGAGACTAGCGGTGAGACCCAGTACTTC

J gene: TRBJ1-6
V gene: TRBV25-1
clone size: -
D gene: -
CDR3 protein: CASSETRTAHNSPLHF
CDR3 DNA: TGTGCCAGCAGTGAAACTCGGACCGCTCATAATTCACCCCTCCACTTT

J gene: TRBJ1-4
V gene: TRBV5-1
clone size: -
D gene: -
CDR3 protein: CASKLQAQAEKLFF
CDR3 DNA: TGCGCCAGCAAATTACAGGCCCAGGCCGAAAAACTGTTTTTT

J gene: TRBJ1-2
V gene: TRBV30
clone size: -
D gene: -
CDR3 protein: CAWSVLNYGYTF
CDR3 DNA: TGTGCCTGGAGTGTACTAAACTATGGCTACACCTTC

J gene: TRBJ1-2
V gene: TRBV30
clone size: -
D gene: TRBD1
CDR3 protein: CAWSGGTGGYTF
CDR3 DNA: TGTGCCTGGAGTGGGGGGACAGGTGGCTACACCTTC

J gene: TRBJ2-7
V gene: TRBV28
clone size: -
D gene: TRBD2
CDR3 protein: CASGMRASGRTPYEQYF
CDR3 DNA: TGTGCCAGCGGGATGAGGGCTAGCGGGAGGACCCCCTACGAGCAGTACTTC

J gene: TRBJ2-3
V gene: TRBV9
clone size: once
D gene: TRBD2
CDR3 protein: CASSVSTSGGARADTQYF
CDR3 DNA: TGTGCCAGCAGCGTATCCACTAGCGGGGGGGCTAGAGCAGATACGCAGTATTTT

J gene: TRBJ2-3
V gene: TRBV5-6
clone size: -
D gene: TRBD2
CDR3 protein: CASSLGLAGEDQGTQYF
CDR3 DNA: TGTGCCAGCAGCTTGGGACTGGCGGGAGAGGATCAAGGTACGCAGTATTTT

J gene: TRBJ1-5
V gene: TRBV7-9
clone size: -
D gene: TRBD1
CDR3 protein: CASSFSTGGQPQHF
CDR3 DNA: TGTGCCAGCAGCTTTAGCACAGGGGGTCAGCCCCAGCATTTT

J gene: TRBJ2-2
V gene: TRBV2
clone size: -
D gene: -
CDR3 protein: CASSVRAYTGELFF
CDR3 DNA: TGTGCCAGCAGTGTCAGGGCTTACACCGGGGAGCTGTTTTTT

J gene: TRBJ2-5
V gene: TRBV25-1
clone size: -
D gene: TRBD2
CDR3 protein: CASSVGTSGGQETQYF
CDR3 DNA: TGTGCCAGCAGCGTTGGGACTAGCGGGGGCCAAGAGACCCAGTACTTC

J gene: TRBJ1-2
V gene: TRBV6-5
clone size: -
D gene: -
CDR3 protein: CASSSVPLRYTF
CDR3 DNA: TGTGCCAGCAGTTCCGTGCCCCTCCGCTACACCTTC

J gene: TRBJ1-2
V gene: TRBV6-1
clone size: -
D gene: -
CDR3 protein: CASSEATGPNYGYTF
CDR3 DNA: TGTGCCAGCAGTGAAGCGACGGGGCCCAACTATGGCTACACCTTC

J gene: TRBJ2-1
V gene: TRBV7-3
clone size: -
D gene: TRBD2
CDR3 protein: CASSFFSGSNEQFF
CDR3 DNA: TGTGCCAGCAGCTTCTTTAGCGGGAGCAATGAGCAGTTCTTC

J gene: TRBJ2-1
V gene: TRBV6-4
clone size: -
D gene: TRBD2
CDR3 protein: CASSERLAGYNEQFF
CDR3 DNA: TGTGCCAGCAGTGAAAGACTAGCGGGGTACAATGAGCAGTTCTTC

J gene: TRBJ1-2
V gene: TRBV30
clone size: -
D gene: TRBD1
CDR3 protein: CAWSARGSGTGAPRYGYTF
CDR3 DNA: TGTGCCTGGAGCGCACGGGGATCCGGGACAGGGGCCCCTAGGTATGGCTACACCTTC

J gene: TRBJ2-1
V gene: TRBV19
clone size: -
D gene: -
CDR3 protein: CASSPSFHEQFF
CDR3 DNA: TGTGCCAGTAGTCCTTCTTTTCATGAGCAGTTCTTC

J gene: TRBJ1-2
V gene: TRBV30
clone size: -
D gene: -
CDR3 protein: CAWKWGRGAGGYTF
CDR3 DNA: TGTGCCTGGAAGTGGGGGAGAGGGGCGGGCGGCTACACCTTC

J gene: TRBJ2-1
V gene: TRBV9
clone size: -
D gene: TRBD2
CDR3 protein: CASSGAGTSAHNEQFF
CDR3 DNA: TGTGCCAGCAGCGGTGCCGGGACTAGCGCGCACAATGAGCAGTTCTTC